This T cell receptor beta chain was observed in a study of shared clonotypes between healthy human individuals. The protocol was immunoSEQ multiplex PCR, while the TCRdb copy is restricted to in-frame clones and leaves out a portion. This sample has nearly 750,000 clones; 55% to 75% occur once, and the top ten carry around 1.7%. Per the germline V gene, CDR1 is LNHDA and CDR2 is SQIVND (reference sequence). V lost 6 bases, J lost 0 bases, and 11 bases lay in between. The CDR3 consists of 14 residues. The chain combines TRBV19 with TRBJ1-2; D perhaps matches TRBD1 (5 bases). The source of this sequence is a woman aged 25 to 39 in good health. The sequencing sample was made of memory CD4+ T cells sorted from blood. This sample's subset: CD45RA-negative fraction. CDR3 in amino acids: CASRPPGTNYGYTF. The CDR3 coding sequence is TGTGCCAGTAGGCCCCCAGGGACTAACTATGGCTACACCTTC.